This T cell receptor beta chain was captured by sequencing in a study of blood T cells in healthy people across ages (dated by TCRdb to the mid-2010s). For context, the study as a whole: In model experiments, template switching captured roughly one uniquely barcoded TCR beta cDNA molecule for every two T cells. The study measured age-related changes in TCR beta repertoire diversity using deep sequencing normalized with unique cDNA molecular identifiers. Two additional independent replicas of 1 million unique cDNA reads from the same blood draw were analyzed for two donors (one aged 18 to 30 and one aged 80 or older). The donors were split into four age groups: young (average 16 years), middle-aged (39), aged (approximately 60) and long-lived (82). Donors of different ages were randomly distributed across sequencing lanes to avoid experimental bias.

On this clonotype itself: Its specific antigen is unknown. Per-nucleotide qualities are absent, and no much larger clonotype sits a single base away.

What the study reported, not specific to this receptor: Because the CMV infection status of the donors was unknown, age-related changes in expanded clonotypes may potentially have been confounded. The long-lived group showed more naive CD4+ T cells, fewer expanded clones and increased TCR diversity than the aged group, suggesting age selection. Conclusive comparison of naive and antigen-experienced compartments was prevented by the profiling of bulk unsorted PBMCs. Total diversity estimates from one million sequenced T cells were considered lower bounds and underestimates. As age increased, observed TCR beta diversity per million T cells dropped in a roughly linear way, and a significant reduction was already evident by age 40. There was a strong correlation between observed TCR beta diversity and the percentage of naive T cells measured by flow cytometry.

Libraries were prepared through 5' RACE. The instrument given in TCRdb is Illumina HiSeq 2500. A second PCR of 7 to 11 cycles was run with a J-beta primer mix and a sample-barcoded 5' primer. A unique molecular identifier was introduced onto each TCR beta cDNA molecule by a template-switch 5' adaptor carrying 12 random nucleotides. Each sample yielded at least 2.5 million CDR3-containing paired-end reads. The Mint cDNA synthesis kit, primed by a TRBC-specific oligonucleotide, was used to synthesize first-strand cDNA from all RNA. Following uracil-DNA glycosylase treatment, all cDNA underwent a first 18-cycle PCR with the universal primers M1SS and BC2_uni_R. The paper's data handling went like this. Normalization of each sample was performed by random selection of 1 million high-quality reads, each carrying a distinct molecular identifier. Reads with shared molecular identifiers were discarded instead of being binned into consensus sequences. MiTCR, run with a Q25 quality threshold and the strictest error-elimination algorithm, handled CDR3 identification, clonotype clustering and error correction. Lower-bound total TCR beta diversity was estimated with a nonparametric unseen species model using Euler transformation. Clones were called with MiXCR by TCRdb after fastp trimmed the public reads at Q25, and only in-frame beta chains were retained. All rows with the same CDR3 protein become a single entry with the most common DNA and genes. The V and J calls come from TCRdb's annotation, not from the publication. In all, the sample holds nearly 1 million distinct CDR3 sequences, and roughly 51% of those were seen once. The ten biggest clones cover about 22% of the sample.

Systemically healthy Caucasian individuals from Russia, 35 to 50 in total and aged roughly 6 to 100 years, were included as donors. Approximately 10 milliliters of peripheral blood were collected from each donor into EDTA-treated Vacutainer tubes. Ficoll-Paque density-gradient centrifugation was used to isolate PBMCs, with at least 6.5 million per sample. Total RNA was extracted from PBMCs with Trizol reagent, with at least 5.5 micrograms obtained per sample. The percentages of naive CD45RAhigh/CD27high T cells were determined by flow cytometry on a PBMC aliquot from every donor. The CDR3 spans 15 residues, from the cysteine through the phenylalanine. The DNA shown is the 45-base CDR3, in frame from base 1. From the germline V gene, CDR1 is MNHEY and CDR2 is SVGEGT. V is reduced by 5 bases and J by 1 base, leaving a spacing of 13 bases between them.

The sample comprised blood. The rearranged segments are TRBV6-2 or TRBV6-3 and TRBJ2-3; TRBD1 could be the D gene, as 5 bases match. The clonotype originates from a woman aged 55 to 70 in good health. The sequenced DNA: TGTGCCAGCAGTATCCAGGGTGTGGGCACAGATACGCAGTATTTT. Translated, it gives CASSIQGVGTDTQYF.